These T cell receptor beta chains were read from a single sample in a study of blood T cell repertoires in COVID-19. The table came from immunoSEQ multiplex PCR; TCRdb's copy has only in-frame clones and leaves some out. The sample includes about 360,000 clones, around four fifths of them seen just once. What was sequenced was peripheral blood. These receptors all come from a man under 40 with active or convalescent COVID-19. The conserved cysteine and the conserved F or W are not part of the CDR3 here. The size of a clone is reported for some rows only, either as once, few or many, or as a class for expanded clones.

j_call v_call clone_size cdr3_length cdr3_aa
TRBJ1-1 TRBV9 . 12 ASSVGDSRPKAF
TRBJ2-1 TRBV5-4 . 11 ASSPDRYNEQF
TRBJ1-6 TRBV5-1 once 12 ASSPDRARSPLH
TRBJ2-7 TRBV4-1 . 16 ASSHLTPQAGSSYEQY
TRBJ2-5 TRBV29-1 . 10 SDRTGGETQY
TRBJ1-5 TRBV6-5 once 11 ASTEQDNQPQH
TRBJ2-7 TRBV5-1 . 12 ASSLESGTYEQY
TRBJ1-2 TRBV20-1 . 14 SASPGRQTGADGYT
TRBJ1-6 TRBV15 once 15 ATSRDPFQVQRSPLH
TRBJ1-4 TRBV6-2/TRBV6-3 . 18 ASSYSIDVQVSATNEKLF
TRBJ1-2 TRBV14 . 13 ASSRDRGPNYGYT
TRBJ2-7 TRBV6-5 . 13 ASSYDLGGSYEQY
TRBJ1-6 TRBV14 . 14 ASSQGGTVHNSPLH
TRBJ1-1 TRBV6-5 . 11 ASRDRGRTEAF
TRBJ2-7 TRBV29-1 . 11 SVKTSASYEQY
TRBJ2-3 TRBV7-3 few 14 ASSLGLATEGDTQY
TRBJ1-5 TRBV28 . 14 ASSSATGASNQPQH
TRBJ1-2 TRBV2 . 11 ASTTGLGYGYT
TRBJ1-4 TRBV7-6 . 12 ASSRTAAGEKLF
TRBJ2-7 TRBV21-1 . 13 ASSLTSGPTYEQY
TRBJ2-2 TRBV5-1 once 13 ASSLVWGDTGELF